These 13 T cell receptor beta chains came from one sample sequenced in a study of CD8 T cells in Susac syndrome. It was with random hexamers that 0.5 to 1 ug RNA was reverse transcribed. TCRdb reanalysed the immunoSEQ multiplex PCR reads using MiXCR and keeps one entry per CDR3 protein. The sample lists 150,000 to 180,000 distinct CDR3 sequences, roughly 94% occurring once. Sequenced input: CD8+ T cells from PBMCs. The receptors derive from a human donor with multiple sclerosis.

The CDR3 coding sequence is TGTGCCAGCAGTTTATCGGGTAGCCCGACCCAGTACTTC. This sequence encodes CASSLSGSPTQYF. The rearrangement joins TRBV27 to TRBJ2-5; D gene ambiguous. CDR3 length: 13 residues. Germline V gives CDR1 MNHEY, CDR2 SMNVEV (reference sequence). V dropped 0 bases and J dropped 7 bases, with 9 bases sitting between them.

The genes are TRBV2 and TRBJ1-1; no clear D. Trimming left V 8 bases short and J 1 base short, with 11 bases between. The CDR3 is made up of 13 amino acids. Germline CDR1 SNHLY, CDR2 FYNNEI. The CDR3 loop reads CASPGKPNTEAFF. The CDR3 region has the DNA TGTGCCAGCCCGGGGAAGCCGAACACTGAAGCTTTCTTT.

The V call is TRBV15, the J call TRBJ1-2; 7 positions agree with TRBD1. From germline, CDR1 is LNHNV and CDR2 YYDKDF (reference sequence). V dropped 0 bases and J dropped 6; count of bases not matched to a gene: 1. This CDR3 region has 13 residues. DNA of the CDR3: TGTGCCACCAGCAGAGAGGGGACAGATGGCTACACCTTC. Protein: CATSREGTDGYTF.

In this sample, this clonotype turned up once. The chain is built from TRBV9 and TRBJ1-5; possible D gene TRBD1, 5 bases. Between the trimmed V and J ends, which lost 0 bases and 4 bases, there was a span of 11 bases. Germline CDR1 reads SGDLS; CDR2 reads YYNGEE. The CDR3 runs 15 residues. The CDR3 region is CASSVVGLPNQPQHF. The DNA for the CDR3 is TGTGCCAGCAGCGTAGTGGGACTACCGAATCAGCCCCAGCATTTT.

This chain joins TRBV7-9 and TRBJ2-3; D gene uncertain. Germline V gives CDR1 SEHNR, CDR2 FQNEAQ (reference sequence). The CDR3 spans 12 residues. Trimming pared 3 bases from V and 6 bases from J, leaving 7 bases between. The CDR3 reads CASSLLRDTQYF. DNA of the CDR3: TGTGCCAGCAGCTTGCTGCGGGATACGCAGTATTTT.

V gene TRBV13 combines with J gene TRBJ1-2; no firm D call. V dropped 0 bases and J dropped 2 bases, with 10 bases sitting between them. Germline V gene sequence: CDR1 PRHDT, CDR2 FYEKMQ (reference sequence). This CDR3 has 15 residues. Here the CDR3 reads CASSLGGNPNYGYTF. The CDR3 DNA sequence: TGTGCCAGCAGCTTAGGGGGCAATCCAAACTATGGCTACACCTTC.

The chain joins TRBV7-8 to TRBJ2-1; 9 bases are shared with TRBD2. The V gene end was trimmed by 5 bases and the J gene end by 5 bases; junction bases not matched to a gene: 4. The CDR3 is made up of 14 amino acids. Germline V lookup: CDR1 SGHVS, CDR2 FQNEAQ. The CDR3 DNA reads TGTGCCAGCAGCCCTCTAGCGGGGAACAATGAGCAGTTCTTC. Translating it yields CASSPLAGNNEQFF. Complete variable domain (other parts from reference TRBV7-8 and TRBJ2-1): GAGVSQSPRYKVAKRGQDVALRCDPISGHVSLFWYQQALGQGPEFLTYFQNEAQLDKSGLPSDRFFAERPEGSVSTLKIQRTQQEDSAVYLCASSPLAGNNEQFFGPGTRLTVL.

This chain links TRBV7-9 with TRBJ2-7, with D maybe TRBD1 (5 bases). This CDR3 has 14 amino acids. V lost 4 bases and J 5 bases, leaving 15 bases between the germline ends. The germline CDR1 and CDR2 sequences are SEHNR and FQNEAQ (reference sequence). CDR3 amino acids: CASSSRVLPHEQYF. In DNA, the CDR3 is TGTGCCAGCAGCTCCAGGGTGTTACCGCACGAGCAGTACTTC.

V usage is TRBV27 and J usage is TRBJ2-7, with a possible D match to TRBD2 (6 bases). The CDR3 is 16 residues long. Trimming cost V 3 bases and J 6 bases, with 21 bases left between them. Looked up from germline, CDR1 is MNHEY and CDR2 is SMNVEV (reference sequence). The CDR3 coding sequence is TGTGCCAGCAGTTTGACCCCGGGGGTCGCCGGTGGCGAGCAGTACTTC. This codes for CASSLTPGVAGGEQYF.

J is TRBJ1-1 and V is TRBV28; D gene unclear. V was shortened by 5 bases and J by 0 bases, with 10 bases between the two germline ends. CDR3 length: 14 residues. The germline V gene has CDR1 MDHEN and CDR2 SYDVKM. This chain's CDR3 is CASSPTPVNTEAFF. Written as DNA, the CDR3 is TGTGCCAGCAGTCCAACTCCGGTGAACACTGAAGCTTTCTTT.

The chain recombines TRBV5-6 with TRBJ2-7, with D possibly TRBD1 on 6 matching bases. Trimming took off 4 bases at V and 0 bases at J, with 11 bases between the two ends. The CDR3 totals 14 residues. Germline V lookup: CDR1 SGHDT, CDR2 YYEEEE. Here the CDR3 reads CASSPGTSSYEQYF. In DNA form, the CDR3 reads TGTGCCAGCAGCCCCGGGACAAGCTCCTACGAGCAGTACTTC.

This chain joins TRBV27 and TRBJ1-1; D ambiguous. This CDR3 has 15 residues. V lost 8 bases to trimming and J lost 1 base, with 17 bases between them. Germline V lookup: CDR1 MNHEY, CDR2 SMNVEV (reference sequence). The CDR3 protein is CASPHSETENTEAFF. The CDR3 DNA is TGTGCCAGCCCCCACTCCGAGACGGAGAACACTGAAGCTTTCTTT.

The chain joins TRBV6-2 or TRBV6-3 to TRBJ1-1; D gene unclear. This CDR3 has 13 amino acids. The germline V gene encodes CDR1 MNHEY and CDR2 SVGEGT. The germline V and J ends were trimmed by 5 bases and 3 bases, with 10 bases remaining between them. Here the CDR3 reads CASSPPGYTEAFF. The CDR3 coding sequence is TGTGCCAGCAGTCCGCCGGGGTACACTGAAGCTTTCTTT.